This T cell receptor beta chain was retrieved from a study of shared T cell receptors in the human thymus. This clone was detected many times. Trimming removed 0 bases from V and 8 bases from J; junction bases left unmatched: 6. Per the germline V gene, CDR1 is KGHSH and CDR2 is LQKENI. The CDR3 totals 15 residues. Sequencing was performed with immunoSEQ multiplex PCR; in TCRdb, only in-frame clones are kept and a portion is missing. The sample shows 640,000 or so clones, roughly 86% of them seen only once. The same data also contributed to another study, on human thymus T cells. According to that study: Serving as donors were healthy Finnish infants, each of whom was having open corrective surgery for congenital heart defects.

The rearrangement links TRBV18 to TRBJ1-4; 7 bases agree with TRBD1. Sequencing input: thymocytes. The clonotype was recovered from a boy under three years old with a congenital heart defect. CDR3 sequence (DNA): TGTGCCAGCTCACCACCGCAGGGGGTTTGGGAAAAACTGTTTTTT. Amino acid sequence: CASSPPQGVWEKLFF.